This TCR beta chain was sequenced in a study of blood T cell repertoires in COVID-19. Original handling: Using reference gene primer amplification, nucleated cell counts were estimated. Data came from immunoSEQ multiplex PCR; TCRdb stores just in-frame clones and leaves some out. The V and J calls and clone size were taken over from that table, and D and trimming were inferred from the DNA. The profile covers 30,000 to 35,000 clones, with about 91% appearing a single time and roughly 28% taken by the ten largest. The CDR3 is 15 amino acids. Germline CDR1 reads SGHDT; CDR2 reads YYEEEE. The V end was cut by 0 bases, the J end by 5 bases, with 9 bases between. This clone is classed as hyperexpanded.

This sequence originates from a man older than 75 with acute or convalescent COVID-19. The sequenced material came from peripheral blood. The chain employs TRBV5-6 and TRBJ1-6; D remains ambiguous. The CDR3 sequence: CASSLGQTNNSPLHF. CDR3 DNA: TGTGCCAGCAGCTTGGGGCAGACTAATAATTCACCCCTCCACTTT.